One and the same sample provided the 12 T cell receptor beta chains below, sequenced in a study of control samples from healthy donors and cancer patients. The protocol was immunoSEQ multiplex PCR, while the TCRdb copy is restricted to in-frame clones and leaves out a portion. The table records tens of thousands of clones, more than 85% of them present only once. Sequencing was carried out using PBMCs. The source is a man aged 40-50 years with colorectal cancer.

This clone was detected once. This chain links TRBV27 with TRBJ2-1; D is undetermined. Trimming stripped 0 bases from V and 1 base from J, with 16 bases between. CDR1 MNHEY and CDR2 SMNVEV come from the germline V gene (reference sequence). The CDR3 extends over 18 amino acids. The CDR3 DNA is TGTGCCAGCAGTTTATCGGCTCCGGATCTTTCATCCTACAATGAGCAGTTCTTC. Amino acid sequence: CASSLSAPDLSSYNEQFF.

The chain carries TRBV6-6 and TRBJ1-5; D is uncertain. Germline V gene data show CDR1 as MNHNY and CDR2 as SVGAGI (reference sequence). The CDR3 length is 17 residues. Trimming took off 8 bases at V and 2 bases at J, with 22 bases between the two ends. CDR3 coding DNA: TGTGCCAGCCGTCTAAAGGGAGAACCCGGGGGCAATCAGCCCCAGCATTTT. As protein: CASRLKGEPGGNQPQHF.

This sequence joins TRBV7-6 and TRBJ2-7, with TRBD2 matching over 9 bases. V shed 5 bases and J 6 bases; nucleotides not matched to a gene: 14. The germline CDR1 and CDR2 sequences are SGHVS and FNYEAQ. The CDR3 spans 16 residues. The CDR3 region has the DNA TGTGCCAGCAGCCCGCAGGGCGGGGGGGCCAGAGGCGAGCAGTACTTC. Translated: CASSPQGGGARGEQYF.

The J gene is TRBJ2-5, the V gene TRBV7-9; TRBD1 aligns across 9 bases. Losses at the gene ends were 1 base for V and 5 bases for J; bases not matched to a gene: 11. The germline CDR1 and CDR2 sequences are SEHNR and FQNEAQ (reference sequence). The CDR3 covers 17 residues. The CDR3 region is CASSLVPGQGRGETQYF. CDR3 nucleotides: TGTGCCAGCAGCTTAGTCCCGGGACAGGGCCGGGGGGAGACCCAGTACTTC.

The chain is built from TRBV4-2 and TRBJ2-1; TRBD2 matches at 13 bases. The ends lost 4 bases at V and 5 bases at J; junction bases unmatched: 5. The length of the CDR3 is 16 residues. Germline CDR1 is LGHNA and CDR2 is YNFKEQ. CDR3 sequence: CASSPVGLAGDNEQFF. Here the CDR3 DNA reads TGTGCCAGCAGCCCGGTCGGACTAGCGGGGGACAATGAGCAGTTCTTC.

The chain joins TRBV4-1 to TRBJ1-1; D possibly corresponds to TRBD1 (5 bases). The V end was cut by 2 bases, the J end by 11 bases, with 15 bases between. The germline CDR1 and CDR2 sequences are MGHRA and YSYEKL. The CDR3 consists of 13 residues. The CDR3, as DNA: TGCGCCAGCAGCCAAAGGGGCGGTGAGGCCGCTTTCTTT. As protein: CASSQRGGEAAFF.

This chain links TRBV30 with TRBJ1-2, with a tentative D call TRBD1 (5 bases). Looked up from germline, CDR1 is GTSNPN and CDR2 is SVGIG (reference sequence). The CDR3 is 13 residues long. The germline V and J ends were trimmed by 2 bases and 4 bases, with 11 bases remaining between them. The CDR3 DNA sequence: TGTGCCTGGAGTTCAGGGATCGGCTATGGCTACACCTTC. It yields the protein CAWSSGIGYGYTF. The entire variable domain, with the rest obtained from reference TRBV30 and TRBJ1-2, is as follows: SQTIHQWPATLVQPVGSPLSLECTVEGTSNPNLYWYRQAAGRGLQLLFYSVGIGQISSEVPQNLSASRPQDRQFILSSKKLLLSDSGFYLCAWSSGIGYGYTFGSGTRLTVV.

The CDR3 here is CASSVRDRGSYNEQFF. The CDR3 DNA is TGCGCCAGCAGCGTTCGGGACAGGGGATCCTACAATGAGCAGTTCTTC. This chain links TRBV5-1 with TRBJ2-1, with TRBD1 matching over 10 bases. V dropped 4 bases and J dropped 1; count of bases not matched to a gene: 5. This CDR3 spans 16 amino acids. Germline V gene lookup returns CDR1 SGHRS and CDR2 YFSETQ.

The rearrangement joins TRBV20-1 to TRBJ1-1; D is unresolved. V gave up 4 bases and J gave up 4 bases, with 7 bases separating them. CDR3 length: 11 amino acids. Germline CDR1 is DFQATT and CDR2 is SNEGSKA (reference sequence). The CDR3 bases are TGCAGTGCTATATCCGCCACTGAAGCTTTCTTT. Protein sequence: CSAISATEAFF.

This clone was found once. This chain links TRBV6-4 with TRBJ1-1, with D tentatively TRBD1 (5 bases). CDR1 and CDR2 (germline): MRHNA, SNTAGT. V was shortened by 6 bases and J by 2 bases, with 13 bases between the two germline ends. The CDR3 totals 14 residues. The CDR3 reads CASRPGRGNTEAFF. The DNA for the CDR3 is TGTGCCAGCAGACCGGGACGAGGAAACACTGAAGCTTTCTTT.

The CDR3, as DNA: TGTGCCAGCAGCCAAGACAGGCTCGGGGAGAGTGAAAAACTGTTTTTT. It codes for CASSQDRLGESEKLFF. The chain combines TRBV3-1 (or the pseudogene TRBV3-2) with TRBJ1-4; D unclear. The length of the CDR3 is 16 residues. Germline V CDR1 and CDR2: LGHDT, YNNKEL (reference sequence). Trimming pared 0 bases from V and 7 bases from J, leaving 15 bases between.

J is TRBJ1-2 and V is TRBV6-2 or TRBV6-3, with D unresolved. The ends were cut back, 2 bases at V and 1 base at J, with 5 bases in the middle. Germline CDR1 MNHEY, CDR2 SVGEGT. CDR3 length equals 13 residues. CDR3: CASSYRVNYGYTF. Written as DNA, the CDR3 is TGTGCCAGCAGTTACAGGGTTAACTATGGCTACACCTTC.